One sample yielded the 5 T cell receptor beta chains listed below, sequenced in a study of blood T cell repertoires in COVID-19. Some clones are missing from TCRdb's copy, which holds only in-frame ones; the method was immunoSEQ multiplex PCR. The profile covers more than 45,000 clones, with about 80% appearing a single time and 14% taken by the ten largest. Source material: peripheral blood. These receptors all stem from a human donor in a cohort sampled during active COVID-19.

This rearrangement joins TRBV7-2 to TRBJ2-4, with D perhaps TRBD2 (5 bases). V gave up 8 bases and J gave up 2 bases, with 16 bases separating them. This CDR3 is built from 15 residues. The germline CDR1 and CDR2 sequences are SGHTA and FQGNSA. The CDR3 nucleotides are TGTGCCAGCTCTCCCGGGGTAACCCCCAAAAACATTCAGTACTTC. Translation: CASSPGVTPKNIQYF.

CDR3 DNA: TGTGCCAGCAGCTTAACTCCGGGAACCTACAATGAGCAGTTCTTC. This sequence encodes CASSLTPGTYNEQFF. This chain connects TRBV7-3 to TRBJ2-1; maybe TRBD2 (5 bases). From germline, CDR1 is SGHTA and CDR2 FQGTGA. This CDR3 comprises 15 residues. The V end lost 0 bases, the J end lost 2 bases, and 8 bases lay between the germline ends.

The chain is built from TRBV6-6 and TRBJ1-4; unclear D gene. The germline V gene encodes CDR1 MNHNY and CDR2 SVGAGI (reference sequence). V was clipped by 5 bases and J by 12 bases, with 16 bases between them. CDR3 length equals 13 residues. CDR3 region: CASSPIVRSELFF. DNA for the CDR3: TGTGCCAGCAGTCCCATCGTACGGAGTGAACTGTTTTTT.

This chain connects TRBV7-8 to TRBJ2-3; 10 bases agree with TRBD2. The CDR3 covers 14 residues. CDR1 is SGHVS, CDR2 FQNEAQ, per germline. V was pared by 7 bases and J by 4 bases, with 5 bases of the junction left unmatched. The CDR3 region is CASTRGTSADTQYF. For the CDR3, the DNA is TGTGCCAGCACCCGGGGGACTAGCGCAGATACGCAGTATTTT.

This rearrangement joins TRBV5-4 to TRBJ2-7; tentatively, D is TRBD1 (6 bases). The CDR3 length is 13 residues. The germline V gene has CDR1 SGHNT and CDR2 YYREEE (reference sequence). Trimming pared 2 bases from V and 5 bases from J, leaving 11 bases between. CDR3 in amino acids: CASSLQGAHEQYF. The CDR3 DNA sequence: TGTGCCAGCAGCTTACAGGGCGCCCACGAGCAGTACTTC.